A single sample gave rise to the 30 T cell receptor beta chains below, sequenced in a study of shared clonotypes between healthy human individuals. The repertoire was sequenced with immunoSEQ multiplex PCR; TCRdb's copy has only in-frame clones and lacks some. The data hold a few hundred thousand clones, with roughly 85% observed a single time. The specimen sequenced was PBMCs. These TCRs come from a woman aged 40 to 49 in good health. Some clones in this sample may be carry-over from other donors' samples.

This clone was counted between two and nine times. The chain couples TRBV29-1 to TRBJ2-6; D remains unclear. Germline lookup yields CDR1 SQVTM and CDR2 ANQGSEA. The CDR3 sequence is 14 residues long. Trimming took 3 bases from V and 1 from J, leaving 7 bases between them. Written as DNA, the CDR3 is TGCAGCGTTGAGGGCGGTTCTGGGGCCAACGTCCTGACTTTC. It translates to CSVEGGSGANVLTF.

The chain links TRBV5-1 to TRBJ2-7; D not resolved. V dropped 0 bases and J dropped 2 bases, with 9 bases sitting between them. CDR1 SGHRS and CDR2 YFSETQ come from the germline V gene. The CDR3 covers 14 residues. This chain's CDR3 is CASSLVSNTYEQYF. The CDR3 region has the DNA TGCGCCAGCAGCTTGGTGTCCAATACCTACGAGCAGTACTTC.

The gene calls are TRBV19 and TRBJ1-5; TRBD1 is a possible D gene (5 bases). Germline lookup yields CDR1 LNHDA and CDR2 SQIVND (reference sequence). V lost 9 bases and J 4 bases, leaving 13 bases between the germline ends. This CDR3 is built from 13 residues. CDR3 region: CASRDLVNQPQHF. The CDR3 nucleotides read TGTGCCAGCCGGGACTTAGTGAATCAGCCCCAGCATTTT.

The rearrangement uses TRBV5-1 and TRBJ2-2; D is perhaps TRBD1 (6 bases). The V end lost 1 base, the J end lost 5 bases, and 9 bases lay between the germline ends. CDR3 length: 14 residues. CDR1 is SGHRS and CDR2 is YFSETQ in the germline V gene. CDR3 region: CASSLPGETGELFF. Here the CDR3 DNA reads TGCGCCAGCAGCTTGCCAGGGGAGACCGGGGAGCTGTTTTTT.

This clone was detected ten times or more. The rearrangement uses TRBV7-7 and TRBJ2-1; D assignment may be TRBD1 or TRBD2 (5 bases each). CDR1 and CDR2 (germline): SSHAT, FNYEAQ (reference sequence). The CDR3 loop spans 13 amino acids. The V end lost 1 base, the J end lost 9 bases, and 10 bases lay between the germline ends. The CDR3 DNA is TGTGCCAGCAGCTTAGGGGCAGGGAGTGAGCAGTTCTTC. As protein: CASSLGAGSEQFF.

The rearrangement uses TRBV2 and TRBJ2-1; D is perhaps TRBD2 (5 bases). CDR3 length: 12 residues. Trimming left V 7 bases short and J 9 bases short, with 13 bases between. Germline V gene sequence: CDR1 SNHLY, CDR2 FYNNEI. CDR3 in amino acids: CASTKTMVEQFF. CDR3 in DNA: TGTGCCAGCACGAAGACTATGGTTGAGCAGTTCTTC.

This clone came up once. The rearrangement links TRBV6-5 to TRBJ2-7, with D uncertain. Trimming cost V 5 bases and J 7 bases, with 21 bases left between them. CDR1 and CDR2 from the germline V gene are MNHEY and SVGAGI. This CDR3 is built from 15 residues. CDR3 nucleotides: TGTGCCAGCAGTCCCCCCGCGGCGCAGGTGGGGGAGCAGTACTTC. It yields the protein CASSPPAAQVGEQYF.

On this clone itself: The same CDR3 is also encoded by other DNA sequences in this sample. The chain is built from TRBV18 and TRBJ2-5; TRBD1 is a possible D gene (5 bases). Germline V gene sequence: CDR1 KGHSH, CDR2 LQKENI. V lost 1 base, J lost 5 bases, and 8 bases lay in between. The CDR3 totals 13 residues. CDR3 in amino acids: CASSPQGRETQYF. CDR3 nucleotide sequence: TGTGCCAGCTCACCACAGGGGCGGGAGACCCAGTACTTC.

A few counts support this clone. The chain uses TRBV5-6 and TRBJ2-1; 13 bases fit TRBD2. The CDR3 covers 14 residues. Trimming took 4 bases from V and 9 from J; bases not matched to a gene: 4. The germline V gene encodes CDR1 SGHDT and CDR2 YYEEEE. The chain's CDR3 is CASSQGLAGIEQFF. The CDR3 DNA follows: TGTGCCAGCAGCCAGGGACTAGCGGGAATTGAGCAGTTCTTC.

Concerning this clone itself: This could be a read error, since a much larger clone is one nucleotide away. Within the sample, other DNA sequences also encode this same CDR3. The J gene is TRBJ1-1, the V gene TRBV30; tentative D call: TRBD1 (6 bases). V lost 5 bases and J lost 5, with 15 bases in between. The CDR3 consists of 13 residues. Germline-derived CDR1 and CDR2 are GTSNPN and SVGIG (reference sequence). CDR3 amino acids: CAWSRTAGTEAFF. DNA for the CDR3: TGTGCCTGGTCCCGGACAGCCGGGACTGAAGCTTTCTTT. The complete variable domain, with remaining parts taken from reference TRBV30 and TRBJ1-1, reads SQTIHQWPATLVQPVGSPLSLECTVEGTSNPNLYWYRQAAGRGLQLLFYSVGIGQISSEVPQNLSASRPQDRQFILSSKKLLLSDSGFYLCAWSRTAGTEAFFGQGTRLTVV.

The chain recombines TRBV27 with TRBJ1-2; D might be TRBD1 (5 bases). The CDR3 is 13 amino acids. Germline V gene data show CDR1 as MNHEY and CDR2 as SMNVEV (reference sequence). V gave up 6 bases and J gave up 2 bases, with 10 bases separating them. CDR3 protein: CASSPTANYGYTF. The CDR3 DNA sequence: TGTGCCAGCAGCCCGACAGCAAACTATGGCTACACCTTC.

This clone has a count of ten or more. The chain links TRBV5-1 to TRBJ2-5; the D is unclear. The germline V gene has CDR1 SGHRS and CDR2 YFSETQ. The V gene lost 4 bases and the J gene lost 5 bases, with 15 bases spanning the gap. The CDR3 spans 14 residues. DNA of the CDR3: TGCGCCAGCAGCCCGGCTCTCTCTGGGGAGACCCAGTACTTC. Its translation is CASSPALSGETQYF. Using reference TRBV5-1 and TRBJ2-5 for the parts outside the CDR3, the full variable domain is KAGVTQTPRYLIKTRGQQVTLSCSPISGHRSVSWYQQTPGQGLQFLFEYFSETQRNKGNFPGRFSGRQFSNSRSEMNVSTLELGDSALYLCASSPALSGETQYFGPGTRLLVL.

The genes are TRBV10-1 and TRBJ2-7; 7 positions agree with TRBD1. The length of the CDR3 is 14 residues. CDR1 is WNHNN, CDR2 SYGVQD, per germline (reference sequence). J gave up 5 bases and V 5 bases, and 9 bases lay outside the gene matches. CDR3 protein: CASSPTGTVDEQYF. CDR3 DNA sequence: TGCGCCAGCAGTCCAACCGGGACAGTAGACGAGCAGTACTTC.

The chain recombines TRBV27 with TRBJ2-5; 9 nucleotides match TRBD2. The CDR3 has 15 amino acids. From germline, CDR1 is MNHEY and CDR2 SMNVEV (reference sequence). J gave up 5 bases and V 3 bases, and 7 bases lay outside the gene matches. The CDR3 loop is CASSLAGGPWETQYF. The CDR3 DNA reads TGTGCCAGCAGTTTGGCGGGAGGGCCTTGGGAGACCCAGTACTTC.

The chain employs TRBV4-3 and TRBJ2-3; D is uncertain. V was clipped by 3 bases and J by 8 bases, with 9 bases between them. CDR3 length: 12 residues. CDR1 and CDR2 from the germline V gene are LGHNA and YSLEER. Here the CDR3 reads CASSQDGVTQYF. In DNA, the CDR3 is TGCGCCAGCAGCCAGGACGGAGTTACGCAGTATTTT.

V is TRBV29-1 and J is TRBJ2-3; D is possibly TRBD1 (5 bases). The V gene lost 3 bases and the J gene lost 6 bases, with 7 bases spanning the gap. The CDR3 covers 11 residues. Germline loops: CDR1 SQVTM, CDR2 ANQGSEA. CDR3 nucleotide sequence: TGCAGCGTTGAGGCAGGGGATACGCAGTATTTT. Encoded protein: CSVEAGDTQYF.

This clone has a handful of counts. CDR3: CASSQVERFIMNTEAFF. In DNA form, the CDR3 reads TGTGCCAGCAGCCAAGTGGAGCGTTTCATAATGAACACTGAAGCTTTCTTT. The genes are TRBV14 and TRBJ1-1; no clear D. Trimming cost V 1 base and J 0 bases, with 15 bases left between them. The length of the CDR3 is 17 residues. CDR1 and CDR2 (germline): SGHDN, FVKESK.

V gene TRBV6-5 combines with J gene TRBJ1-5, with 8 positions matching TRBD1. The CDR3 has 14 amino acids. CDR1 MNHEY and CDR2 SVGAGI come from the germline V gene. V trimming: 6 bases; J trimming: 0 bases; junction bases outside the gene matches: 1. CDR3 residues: CASRGTGSNQPQHF. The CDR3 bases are TGTGCCAGCAGGGGGACAGGTAGCAATCAGCCCCAGCATTTT.

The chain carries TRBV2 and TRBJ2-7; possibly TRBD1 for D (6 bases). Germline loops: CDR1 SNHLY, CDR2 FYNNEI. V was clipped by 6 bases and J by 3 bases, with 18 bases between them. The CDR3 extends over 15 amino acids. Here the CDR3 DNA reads TGTGCCAGCAGAAACCGGGACAACAACTTCTACGAGCAGTACTTC. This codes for CASRNRDNNFYEQYF. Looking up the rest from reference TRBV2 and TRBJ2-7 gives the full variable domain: EPEVTQTPSHQVTQMGQEVILRCVPISNHLYFYWYRQILGQKVEFLVSFYNNEISEKSEIFDDQFSVERPDGSNFTLKIRSTKLEDSAMYFCASRNRDNNFYEQYFGPGTRLTVT.

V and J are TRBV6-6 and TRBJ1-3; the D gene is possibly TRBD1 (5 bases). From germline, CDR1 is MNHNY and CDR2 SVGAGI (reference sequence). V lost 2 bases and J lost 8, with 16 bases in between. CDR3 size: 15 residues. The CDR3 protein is CASSYVGARGDTIYF. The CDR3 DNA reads TGTGCCAGCAGTTACGTCGGCGCCCGAGGGGACACCATATATTTT.

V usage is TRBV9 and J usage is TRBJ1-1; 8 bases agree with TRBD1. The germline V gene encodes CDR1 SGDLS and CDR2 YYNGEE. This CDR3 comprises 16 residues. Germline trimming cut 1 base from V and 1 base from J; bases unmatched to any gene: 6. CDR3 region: CASSVTPGGWNTEAFF. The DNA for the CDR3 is TGTGCCAGCAGCGTAACCCCAGGGGGCTGGAACACTGAAGCTTTCTTT.

In DNA, the CDR3 is TGCGCCAGCAGTGCTACGGGTCCCGGGGGCTACACCTTC. It specifies CASSATGPGGYTF. The rearrangement uses TRBV10-2 and TRBJ1-2, with D unresolved. Germline V gene lookup returns CDR1 WSHSY and CDR2 SAAADI. The V and J ends lost 4 bases and 8 bases respectively, with 14 bases between them. The length of the CDR3 is 13 residues.

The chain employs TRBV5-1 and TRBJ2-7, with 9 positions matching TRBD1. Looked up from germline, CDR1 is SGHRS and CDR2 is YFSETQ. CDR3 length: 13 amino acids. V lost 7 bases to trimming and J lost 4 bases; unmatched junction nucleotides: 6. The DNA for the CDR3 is TGCGCCAGCGCCGGGACAGGGTGGTACGAGCAGTACTTC. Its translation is CASAGTGWYEQYF.

For the CDR3, the DNA is TGTGCCAGCAGCTTGTGGGTAGGGGCCTATGGCTACACCTTC. Translating gives CASSLWVGAYGYTF. The V gene is TRBV5-8, the J gene TRBJ1-2, with D possibly matching TRBD1 (5 bases). There are 14 residues in the CDR3. Germline-derived CDR1 and CDR2 are SGHTS and YDEGEE. V dropped 1 base and J dropped 4 bases, with 11 bases sitting between them.

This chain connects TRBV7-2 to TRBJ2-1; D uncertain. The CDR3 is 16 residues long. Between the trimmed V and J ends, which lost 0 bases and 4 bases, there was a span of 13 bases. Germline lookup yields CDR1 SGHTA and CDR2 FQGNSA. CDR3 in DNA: TGTGCCAGCAGCTTAGCGCGTCCAGGCGGATACAATGAGCAGTTCTTC. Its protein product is CASSLARPGGYNEQFF.

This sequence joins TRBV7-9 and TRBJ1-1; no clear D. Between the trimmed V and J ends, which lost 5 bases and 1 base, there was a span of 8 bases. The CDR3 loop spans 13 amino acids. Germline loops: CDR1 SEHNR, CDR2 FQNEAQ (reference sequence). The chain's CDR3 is CASSPGGNTEAFF. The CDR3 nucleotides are TGTGCCAGCAGCCCCGGAGGGAACACTGAAGCTTTCTTT. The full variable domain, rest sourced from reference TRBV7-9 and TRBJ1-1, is DTGVSQNPRHKITKRGQNVTFRCDPISEHNRLYWYRQTLGQGPEFLTYFQNEAQLEKSRLLSDRFSAERPKGSFSTLEIQRTEQGDSAMYLCASSPGGNTEAFFGQGTRLTVV.

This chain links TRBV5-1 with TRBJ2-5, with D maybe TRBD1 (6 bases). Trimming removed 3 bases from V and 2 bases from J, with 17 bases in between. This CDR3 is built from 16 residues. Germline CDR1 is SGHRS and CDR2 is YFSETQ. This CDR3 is CASSSATGLGQETQYF. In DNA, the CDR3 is TGCGCCAGCAGCTCGGCAACAGGGTTGGGGCAAGAGACCCAGTACTTC.

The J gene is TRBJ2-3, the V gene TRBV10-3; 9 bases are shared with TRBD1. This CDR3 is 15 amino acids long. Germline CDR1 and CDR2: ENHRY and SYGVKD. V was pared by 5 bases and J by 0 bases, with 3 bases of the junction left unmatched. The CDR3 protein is CAISRTGESTDTQYF. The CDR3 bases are TGTGCCATCAGTAGGACAGGGGAGAGCACAGATACGCAGTATTTT.

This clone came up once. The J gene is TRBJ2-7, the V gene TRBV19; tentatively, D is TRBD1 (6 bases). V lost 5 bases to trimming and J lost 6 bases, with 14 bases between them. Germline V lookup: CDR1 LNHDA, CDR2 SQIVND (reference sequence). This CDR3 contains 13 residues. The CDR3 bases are TGTGCCAGTAGTCCAACCAGGGGCAGCGAGCAGTACTTC. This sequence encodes CASSPTRGSEQYF.

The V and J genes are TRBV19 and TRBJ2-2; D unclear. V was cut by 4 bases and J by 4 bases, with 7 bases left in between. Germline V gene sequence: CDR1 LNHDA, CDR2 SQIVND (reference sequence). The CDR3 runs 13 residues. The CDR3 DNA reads TGTGCCAGTAGTAGCGGTACCACCGGGGAGCTGTTTTTT. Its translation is CASSSGTTGELFF.